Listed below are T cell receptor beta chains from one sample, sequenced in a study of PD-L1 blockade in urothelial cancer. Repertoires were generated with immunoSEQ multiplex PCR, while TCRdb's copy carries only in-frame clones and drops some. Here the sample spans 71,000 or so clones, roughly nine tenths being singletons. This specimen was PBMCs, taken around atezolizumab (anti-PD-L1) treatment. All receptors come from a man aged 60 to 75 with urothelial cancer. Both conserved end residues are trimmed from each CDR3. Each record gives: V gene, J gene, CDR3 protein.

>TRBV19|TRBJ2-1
ASSFRQGSYNEQF
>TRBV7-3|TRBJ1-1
ASSLLAGDGTEAF
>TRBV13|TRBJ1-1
ASSYKTGKTEAF
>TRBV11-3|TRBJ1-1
ASSSLGTGKAF
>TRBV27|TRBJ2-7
ASSRTGTSGYEQY
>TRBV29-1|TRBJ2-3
SAAVGASTDTQY
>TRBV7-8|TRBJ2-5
ASSPRGLAGTYQETQY
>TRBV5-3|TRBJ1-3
ARKTESSGNTIY
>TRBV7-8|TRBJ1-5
ASSSGQGLDQPQH
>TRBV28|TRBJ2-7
ASSTAGTGRAGSEQY
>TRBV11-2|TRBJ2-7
ASSPNPGHVISYEQY
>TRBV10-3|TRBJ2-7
AISDQTSGRPPYEQY
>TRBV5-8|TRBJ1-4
ASSPGGMATNEKLF
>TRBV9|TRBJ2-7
ASSGGVEQY
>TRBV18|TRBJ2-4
ASSPWGQFLEGAKNIQY
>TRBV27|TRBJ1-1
ASSTTGTEAF
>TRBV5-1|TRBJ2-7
ASSRRTGGSEQY
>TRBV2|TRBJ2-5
ASSKQGQETQY
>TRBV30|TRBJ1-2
AWSPHPGNYGYT
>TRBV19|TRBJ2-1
ASSNRDRGRYEQF
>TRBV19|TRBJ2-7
ASRKVGQGSYEQY
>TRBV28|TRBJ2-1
ASTHGRTSGYNEQF
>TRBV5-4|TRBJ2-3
ASSLVGLAETDTQY
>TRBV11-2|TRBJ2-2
ASSRRDSPTGELF
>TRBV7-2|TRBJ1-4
ASSLHQGATNEKLF
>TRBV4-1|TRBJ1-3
ASSQDSQDSLSGNTIY
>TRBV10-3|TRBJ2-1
AISGTPSSSYNEQF
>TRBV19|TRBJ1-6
ASSRQGQNSPLH
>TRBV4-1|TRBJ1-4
ASSSEKLF
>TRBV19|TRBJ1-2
ASSIDLKGRGTNGYT
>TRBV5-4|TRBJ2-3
ASSPGASGRKDTQY
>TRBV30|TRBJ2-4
AWSGAGGSIQY
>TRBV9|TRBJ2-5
ASSSGLAGVWETQY
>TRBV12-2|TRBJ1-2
ASRSHRTGGAPRDGYT
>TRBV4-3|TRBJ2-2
ASAQQGAGELF
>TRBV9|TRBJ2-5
ASSVEGGVRETQY
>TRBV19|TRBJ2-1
ASSIAGTYNEQF
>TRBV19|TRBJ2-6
ASSIDYSASGANVLT
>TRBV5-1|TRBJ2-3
ASRMGGHMTDTQY
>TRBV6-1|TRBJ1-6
ASWQRVYNSPLH
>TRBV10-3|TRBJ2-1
AISGGDRGSYNEQF
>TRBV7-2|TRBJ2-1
ASSLAGLAGFSSYNEQF
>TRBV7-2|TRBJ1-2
ASSLLYGYT
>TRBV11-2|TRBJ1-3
ASSLREALSGNTIY
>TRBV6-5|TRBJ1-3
ASSPTGSSGNTIY